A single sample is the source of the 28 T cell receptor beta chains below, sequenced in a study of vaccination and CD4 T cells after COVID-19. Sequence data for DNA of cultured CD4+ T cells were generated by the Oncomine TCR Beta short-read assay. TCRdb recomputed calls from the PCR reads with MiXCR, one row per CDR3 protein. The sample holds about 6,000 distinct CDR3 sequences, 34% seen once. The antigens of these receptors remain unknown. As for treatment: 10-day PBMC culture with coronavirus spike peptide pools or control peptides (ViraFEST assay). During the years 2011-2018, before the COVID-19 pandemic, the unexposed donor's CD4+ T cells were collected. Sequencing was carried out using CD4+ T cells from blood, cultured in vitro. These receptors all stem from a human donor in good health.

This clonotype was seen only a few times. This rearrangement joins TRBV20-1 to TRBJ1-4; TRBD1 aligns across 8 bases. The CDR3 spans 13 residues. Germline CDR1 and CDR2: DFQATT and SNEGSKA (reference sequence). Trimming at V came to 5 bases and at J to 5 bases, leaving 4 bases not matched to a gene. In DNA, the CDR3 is TGCAGTGCTCCTCAGGGGGCGAATGAAAAACTGTTTTTT. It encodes CSAPQGANEKLFF.

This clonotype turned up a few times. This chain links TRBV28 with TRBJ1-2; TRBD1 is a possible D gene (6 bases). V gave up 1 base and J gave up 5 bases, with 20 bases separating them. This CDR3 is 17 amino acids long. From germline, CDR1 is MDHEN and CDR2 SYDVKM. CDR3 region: CASSLLELGHLSYGYTF. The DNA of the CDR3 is TGTGCCAGCAGTTTATTAGAGTTGGGACACCTGTCGTATGGCTACACCTTC.

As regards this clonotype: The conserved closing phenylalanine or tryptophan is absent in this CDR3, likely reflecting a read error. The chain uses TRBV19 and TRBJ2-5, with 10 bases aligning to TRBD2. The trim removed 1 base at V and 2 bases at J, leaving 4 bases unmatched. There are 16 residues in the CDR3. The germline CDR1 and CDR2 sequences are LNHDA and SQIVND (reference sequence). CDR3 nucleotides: TGTGCCAGTAGTATAGGATTAGCGGGGGGACAAGAGACCCAGTACTAC. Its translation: CASSIGLAGGQETQYY.

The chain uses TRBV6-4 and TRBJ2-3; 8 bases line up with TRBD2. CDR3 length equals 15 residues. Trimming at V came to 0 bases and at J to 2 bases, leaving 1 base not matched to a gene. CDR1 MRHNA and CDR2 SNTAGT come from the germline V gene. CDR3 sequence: CASSDSGGATDTQYF. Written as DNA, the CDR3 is TGTGCCAGCAGTGACTCCGGGGGGGCCACAGATACGCAGTATTTT.

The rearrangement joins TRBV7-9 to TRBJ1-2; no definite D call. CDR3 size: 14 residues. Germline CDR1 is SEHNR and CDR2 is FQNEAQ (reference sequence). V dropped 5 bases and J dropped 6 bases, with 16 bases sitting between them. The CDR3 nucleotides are TGTGCCAGCAGCGGCGACCCTCTAGGTGATGGCTACACCTTC. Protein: CASSGDPLGDGYTF.

The CDR3 DNA sequence: TGTGCCAGCAGTGGCTGGATATTTCCACAGAATTCACCCCTCCACTTT. It specifies CASSGWIFPQNSPLHF. V gene TRBV6-1 combines with J gene TRBJ1-6, with D unresolved. Trimming left V 4 bases short and J 7 bases short, with 17 bases between. From germline, CDR1 is MNHNS and CDR2 SASEGT. CDR3 size: 16 residues.

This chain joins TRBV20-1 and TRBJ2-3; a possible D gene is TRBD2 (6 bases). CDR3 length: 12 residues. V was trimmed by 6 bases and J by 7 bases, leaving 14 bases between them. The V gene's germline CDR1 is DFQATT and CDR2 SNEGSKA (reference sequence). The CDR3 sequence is CSAQPGGNTQYF. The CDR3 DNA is TGCAGTGCCCAGCCTGGAGGGAATACGCAGTATTTT.

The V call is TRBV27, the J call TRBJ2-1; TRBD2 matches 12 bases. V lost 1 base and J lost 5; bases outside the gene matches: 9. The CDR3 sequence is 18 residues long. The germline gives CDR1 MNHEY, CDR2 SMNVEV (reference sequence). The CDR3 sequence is CASSLFWTSGDTNNEQFF. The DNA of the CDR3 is TGTGCCAGCAGTTTATTCTGGACTAGCGGGGATACAAACAATGAGCAGTTCTTC.

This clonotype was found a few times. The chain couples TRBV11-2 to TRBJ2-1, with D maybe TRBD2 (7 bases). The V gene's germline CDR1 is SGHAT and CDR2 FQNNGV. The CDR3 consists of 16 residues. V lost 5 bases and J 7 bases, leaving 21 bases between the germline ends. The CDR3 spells CASSIPGLGGANEQFF. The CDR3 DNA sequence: TGTGCCAGCAGCATACCGGGCTTGGGGGGGGCGAATGAGCAGTTCTTC.

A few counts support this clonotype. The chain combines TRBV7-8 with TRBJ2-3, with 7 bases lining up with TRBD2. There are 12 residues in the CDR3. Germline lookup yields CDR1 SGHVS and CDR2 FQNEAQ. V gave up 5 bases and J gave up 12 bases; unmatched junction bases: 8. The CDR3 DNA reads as TGTGCCAGCAGCCCCATGGCGGGGGACCAGTATTTT. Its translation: CASSPMAGDQYF. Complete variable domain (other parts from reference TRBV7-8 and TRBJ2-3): GAGVSQSPRYKVAKRGQDVALRCDPISGHVSLFWYQQALGQGPEFLTYFQNEAQLDKSGLPSDRFFAERPEGSVSTLKIQRTQQEDSAVYLCASSPMAGDQYFGPGTRLTVL.

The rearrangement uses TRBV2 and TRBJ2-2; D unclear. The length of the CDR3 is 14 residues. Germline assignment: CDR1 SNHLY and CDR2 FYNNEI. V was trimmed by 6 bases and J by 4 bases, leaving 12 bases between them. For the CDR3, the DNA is TGTGCCAGCAGCGACGGCATATTCACCGGGGAGCTGTTTTTT. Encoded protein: CASSDGIFTGELFF.

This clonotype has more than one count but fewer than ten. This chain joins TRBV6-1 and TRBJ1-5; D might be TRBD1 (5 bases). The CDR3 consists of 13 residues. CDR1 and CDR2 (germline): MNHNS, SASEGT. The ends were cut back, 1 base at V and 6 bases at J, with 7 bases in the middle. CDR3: CASSEVGVQPQHF. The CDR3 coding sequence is TGTGCCAGCAGTGAAGTAGGGGTTCAGCCCCAGCATTTT.

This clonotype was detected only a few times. The DNA of the CDR3 is TGCGCCAGCAGTCACCCGGGGGGGGACTCCAATTGGAACTATGGCTACACCTTC. Translating it yields CASSHPGGDSNWNYGYTF. This chain connects TRBV23-1 to TRBJ1-2, with a tentative D call TRBD1 (5 bases). TRBV23-1 is known as an ORF, though its function is uncertain. The CDR3 consists of 18 residues. V gave up 3 bases and J gave up 2 bases, with 22 bases separating them.

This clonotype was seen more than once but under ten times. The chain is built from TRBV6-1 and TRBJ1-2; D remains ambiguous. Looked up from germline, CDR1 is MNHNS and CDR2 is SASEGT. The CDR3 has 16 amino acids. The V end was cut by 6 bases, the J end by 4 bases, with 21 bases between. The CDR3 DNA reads TGTGCCAGCAGCCACGTAGAGGGCAGCAGAATCTATGGCTACACCTTC. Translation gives CASSHVEGSRIYGYTF.

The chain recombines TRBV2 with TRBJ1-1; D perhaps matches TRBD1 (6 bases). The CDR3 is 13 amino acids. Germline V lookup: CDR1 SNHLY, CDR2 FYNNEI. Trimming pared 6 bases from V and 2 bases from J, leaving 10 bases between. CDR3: CASRMGGNTEAFF. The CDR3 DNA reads TGTGCCAGCAGGATGGGGGGCAACACTGAAGCTTTCTTT.

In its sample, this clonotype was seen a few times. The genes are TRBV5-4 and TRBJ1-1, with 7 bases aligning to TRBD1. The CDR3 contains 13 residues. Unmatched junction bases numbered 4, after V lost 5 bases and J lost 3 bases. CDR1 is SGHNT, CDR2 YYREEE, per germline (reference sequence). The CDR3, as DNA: TGTGCCAGCAGTAATACAGGGGACACTGAAGCTTTCTTT. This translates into CASSNTGDTEAFF.

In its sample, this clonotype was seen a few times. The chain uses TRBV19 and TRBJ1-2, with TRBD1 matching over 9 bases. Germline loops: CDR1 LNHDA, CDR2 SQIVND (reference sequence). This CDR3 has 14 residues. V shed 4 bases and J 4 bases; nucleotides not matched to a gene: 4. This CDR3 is CASSTGQGIYGYTF. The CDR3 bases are TGTGCCAGTAGTACTGGACAGGGGATCTATGGCTACACCTTC.

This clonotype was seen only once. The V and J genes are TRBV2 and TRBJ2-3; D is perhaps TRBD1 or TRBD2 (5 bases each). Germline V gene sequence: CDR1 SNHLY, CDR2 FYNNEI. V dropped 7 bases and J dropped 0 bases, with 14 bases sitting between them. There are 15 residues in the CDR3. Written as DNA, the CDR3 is TGTGCCAGCATGGGGACGTCGTCTAGCACAGATACGCAGTATTTT. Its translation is CASMGTSSSTDTQYF.

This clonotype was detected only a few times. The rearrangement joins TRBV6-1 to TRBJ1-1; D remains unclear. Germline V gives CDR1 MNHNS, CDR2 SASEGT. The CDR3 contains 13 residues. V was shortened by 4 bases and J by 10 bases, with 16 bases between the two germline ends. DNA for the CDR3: TGTGCCAGCAGTGCACTTCTTGGGTCTGGAGCTTTCTTT. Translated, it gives CASSALLGSGAFF.

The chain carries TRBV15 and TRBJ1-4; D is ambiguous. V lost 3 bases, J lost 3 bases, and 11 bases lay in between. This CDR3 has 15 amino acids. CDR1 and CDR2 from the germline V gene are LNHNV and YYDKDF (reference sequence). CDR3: CATSSLRNPNEKLFF. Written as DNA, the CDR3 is TGTGCCACCAGCAGCTTGCGAAATCCTAATGAAAAACTGTTTTTT.

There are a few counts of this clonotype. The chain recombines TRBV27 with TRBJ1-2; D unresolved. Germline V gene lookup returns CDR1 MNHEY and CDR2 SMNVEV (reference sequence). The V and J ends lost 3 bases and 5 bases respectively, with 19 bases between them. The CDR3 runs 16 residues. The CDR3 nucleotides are TGTGCCAGCAGTTTCAGATGGTCATCCTTCGGGTATGGCTACACCTTC. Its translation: CASSFRWSSFGYGYTF.

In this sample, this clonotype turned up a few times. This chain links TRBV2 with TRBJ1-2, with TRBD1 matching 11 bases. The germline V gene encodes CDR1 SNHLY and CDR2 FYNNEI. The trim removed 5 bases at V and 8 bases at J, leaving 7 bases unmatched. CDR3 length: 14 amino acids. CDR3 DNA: TGTGCCAGCAGTACGGACAGGGGGCGTTTAGGCTACACCTTC. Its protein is CASSTDRGRLGYTF.

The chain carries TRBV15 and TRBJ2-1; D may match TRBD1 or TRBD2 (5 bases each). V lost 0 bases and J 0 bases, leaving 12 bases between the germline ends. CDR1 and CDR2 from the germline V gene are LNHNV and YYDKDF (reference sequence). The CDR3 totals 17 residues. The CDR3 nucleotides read TGTGCCACCAGCAGAGATCCAGCAGGGAGCTCCTACAATGAGCAGTTCTTC. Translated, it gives CATSRDPAGSSYNEQFF.

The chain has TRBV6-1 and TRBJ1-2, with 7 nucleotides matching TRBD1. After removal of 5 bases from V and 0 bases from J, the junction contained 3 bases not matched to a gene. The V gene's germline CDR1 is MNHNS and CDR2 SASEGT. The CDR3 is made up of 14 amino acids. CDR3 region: CASSRDRSNYGYTF. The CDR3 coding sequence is TGTGCCAGCAGTAGGGACAGATCTAACTATGGCTACACCTTC.

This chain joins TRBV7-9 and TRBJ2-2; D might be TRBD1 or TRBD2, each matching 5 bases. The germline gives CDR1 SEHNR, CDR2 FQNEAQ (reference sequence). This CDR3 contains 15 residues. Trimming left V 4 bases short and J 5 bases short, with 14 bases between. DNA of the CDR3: TGTGCCAGCAGCTCCCGGGACGTCAAGACCGGGGAGCTGTTTTTT. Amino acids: CASSSRDVKTGELFF.

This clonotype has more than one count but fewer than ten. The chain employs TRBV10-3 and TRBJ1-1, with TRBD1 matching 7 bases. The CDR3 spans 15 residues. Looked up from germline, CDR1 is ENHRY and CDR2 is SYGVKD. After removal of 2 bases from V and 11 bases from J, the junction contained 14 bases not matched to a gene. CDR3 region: CAISEPQGTANRAFF. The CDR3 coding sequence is TGTGCCATCAGTGAGCCTCAGGGGACAGCCAATAGGGCTTTCTTT.

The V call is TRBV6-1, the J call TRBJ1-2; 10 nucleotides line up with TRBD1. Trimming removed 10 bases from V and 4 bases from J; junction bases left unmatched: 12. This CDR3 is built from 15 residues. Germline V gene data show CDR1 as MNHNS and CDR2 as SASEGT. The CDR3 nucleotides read TGTGCCACCGCCGGGACAGGGGCGAACACCTATGGCTACACCTTC. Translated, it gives CATAGTGANTYGYTF.

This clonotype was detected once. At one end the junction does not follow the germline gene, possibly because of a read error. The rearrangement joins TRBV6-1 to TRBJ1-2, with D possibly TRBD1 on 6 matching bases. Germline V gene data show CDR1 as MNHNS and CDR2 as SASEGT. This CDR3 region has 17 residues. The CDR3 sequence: CVSTYIGAGAAYDGYTF. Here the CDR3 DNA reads TGTGTCAGCACCTACATAGGGGCAGGGGCCGCTTACGATGGCTACACCTTC.